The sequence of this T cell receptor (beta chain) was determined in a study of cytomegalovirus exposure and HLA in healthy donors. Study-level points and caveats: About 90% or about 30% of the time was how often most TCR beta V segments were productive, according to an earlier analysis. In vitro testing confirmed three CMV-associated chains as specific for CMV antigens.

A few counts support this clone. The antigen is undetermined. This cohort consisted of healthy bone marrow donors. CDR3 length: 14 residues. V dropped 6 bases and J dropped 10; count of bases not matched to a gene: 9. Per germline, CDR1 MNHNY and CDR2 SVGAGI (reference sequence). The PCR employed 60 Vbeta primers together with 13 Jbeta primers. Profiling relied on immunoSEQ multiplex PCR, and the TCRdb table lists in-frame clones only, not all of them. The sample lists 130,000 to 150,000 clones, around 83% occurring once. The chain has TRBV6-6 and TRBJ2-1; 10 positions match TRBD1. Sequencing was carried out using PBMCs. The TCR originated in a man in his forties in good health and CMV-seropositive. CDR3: CASSSWDRGPEQFF. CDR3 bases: TGTGCCAGCAGCTCCTGGGACAGGGGACCGGAGCAGTTCTTC.